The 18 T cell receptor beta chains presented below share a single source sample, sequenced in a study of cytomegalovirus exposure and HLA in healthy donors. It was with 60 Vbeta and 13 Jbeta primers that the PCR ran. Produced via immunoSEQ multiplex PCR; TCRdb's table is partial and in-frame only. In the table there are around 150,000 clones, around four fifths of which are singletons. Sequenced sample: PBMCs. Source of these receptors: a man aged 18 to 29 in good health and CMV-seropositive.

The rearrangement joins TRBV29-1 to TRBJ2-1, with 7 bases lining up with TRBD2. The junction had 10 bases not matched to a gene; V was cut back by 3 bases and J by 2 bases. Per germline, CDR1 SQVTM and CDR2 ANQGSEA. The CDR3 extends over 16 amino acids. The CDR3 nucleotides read TGCAGCGTTGACGGGGAGAGCAGCGGGGCCTACAATGAGCAGTTCTTC. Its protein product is CSVDGESSGAYNEQFF.

CDR3 DNA: TGTGCCATCAGTGGTGGGCCTAGCGGCTACAATGAGCAGTTCTTC. It yields the protein CAISGGPSGYNEQFF. The chain employs TRBV10-3 and TRBJ2-1; TRBD2 matches at 7 bases. Germline CDR1 reads ENHRY; CDR2 reads SYGVKD. This CDR3 comprises 15 residues. V dropped 4 bases and J dropped 3; count of bases not matched to a gene: 6.

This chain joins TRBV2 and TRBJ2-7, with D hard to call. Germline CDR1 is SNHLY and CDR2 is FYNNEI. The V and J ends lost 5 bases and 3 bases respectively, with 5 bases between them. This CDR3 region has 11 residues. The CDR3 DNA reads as TGTGCCAGCAGTACAATCTACGAGCAGTACTTC. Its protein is CASSTIYEQYF.

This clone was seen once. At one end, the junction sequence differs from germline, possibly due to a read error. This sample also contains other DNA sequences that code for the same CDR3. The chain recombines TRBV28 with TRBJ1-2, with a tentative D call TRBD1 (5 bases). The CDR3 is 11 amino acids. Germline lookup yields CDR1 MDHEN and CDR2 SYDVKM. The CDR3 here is CASQKGFGYTF. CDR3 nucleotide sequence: TGCGCCAGCCAAAAGGGGTTTGGCTACACCTTC.

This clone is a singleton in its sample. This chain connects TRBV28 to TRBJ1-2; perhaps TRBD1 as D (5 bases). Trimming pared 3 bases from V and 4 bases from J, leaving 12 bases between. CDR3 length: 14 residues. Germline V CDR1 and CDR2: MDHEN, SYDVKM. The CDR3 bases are TGTGCCAGCAGTTTGTCCAGGGCGAGCTATGGCTACACCTTC. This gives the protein CASSLSRASYGYTF.

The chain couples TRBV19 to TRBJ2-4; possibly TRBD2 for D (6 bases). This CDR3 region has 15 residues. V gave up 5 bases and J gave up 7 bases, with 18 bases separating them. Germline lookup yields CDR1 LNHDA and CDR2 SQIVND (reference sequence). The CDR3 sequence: CASSEQAGWENIQYF. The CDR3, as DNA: TGTGCCAGTAGTGAACAGGCGGGGTGGGAGAACATTCAGTACTTC.

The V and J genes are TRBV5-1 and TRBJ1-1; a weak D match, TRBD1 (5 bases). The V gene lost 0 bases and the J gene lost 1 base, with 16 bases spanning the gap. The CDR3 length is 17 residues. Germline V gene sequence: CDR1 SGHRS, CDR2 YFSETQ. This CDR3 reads CASSLAVQGLGNTEAFF. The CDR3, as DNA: TGCGCCAGCAGCTTGGCGGTGCAGGGATTGGGGAACACTGAAGCTTTCTTT.

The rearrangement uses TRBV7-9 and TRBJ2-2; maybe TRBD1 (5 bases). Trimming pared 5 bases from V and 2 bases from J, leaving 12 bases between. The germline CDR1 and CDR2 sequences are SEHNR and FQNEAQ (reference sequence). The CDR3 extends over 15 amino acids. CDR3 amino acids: CASSRTGLNTGELFF. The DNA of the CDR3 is TGTGCCAGCAGCCGCACAGGTCTAAACACCGGGGAGCTGTTTTTT.

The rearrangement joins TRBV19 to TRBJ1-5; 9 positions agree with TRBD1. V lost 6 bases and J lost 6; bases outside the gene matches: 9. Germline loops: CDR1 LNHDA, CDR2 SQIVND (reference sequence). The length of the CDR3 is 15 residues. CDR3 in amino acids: CASRGTGFFPQPQHF. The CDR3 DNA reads TGTGCCAGTAGGGGGACAGGGTTTTTCCCTCAGCCCCAGCATTTT.

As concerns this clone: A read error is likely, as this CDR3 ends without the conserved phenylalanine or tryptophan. The chain's CDR3 is CASRPPGQNSPLHL. CDR3 nucleotides: TGTGCCAGTAGACCCCCCGGACAAAATTCACCCCTCCACCTT. The chain is built from TRBV19 and TRBJ1-6, with D perhaps TRBD1 (5 bases). In germline, CDR1 is LNHDA, CDR2 SQIVND (reference sequence). V was shortened by 6 bases and J by 7 bases, with 13 bases between the two germline ends. This CDR3 spans 14 amino acids.

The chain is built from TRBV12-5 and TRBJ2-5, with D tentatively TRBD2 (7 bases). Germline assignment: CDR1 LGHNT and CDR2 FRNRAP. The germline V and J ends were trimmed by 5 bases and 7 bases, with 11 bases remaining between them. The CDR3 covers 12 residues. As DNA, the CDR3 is TGTGCTAGTGGTGGGGGGGCGGGGACCCAGTACTTC. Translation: CASGGGAGTQYF.

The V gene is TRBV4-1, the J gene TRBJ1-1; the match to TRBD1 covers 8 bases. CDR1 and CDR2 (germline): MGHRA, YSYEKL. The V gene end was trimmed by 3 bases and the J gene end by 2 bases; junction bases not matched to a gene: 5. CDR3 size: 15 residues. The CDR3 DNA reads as TGCGCCAGCAGCCAGGAGACAGGGGTTAACACTGAAGCTTTCTTT. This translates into CASSQETGVNTEAFF.

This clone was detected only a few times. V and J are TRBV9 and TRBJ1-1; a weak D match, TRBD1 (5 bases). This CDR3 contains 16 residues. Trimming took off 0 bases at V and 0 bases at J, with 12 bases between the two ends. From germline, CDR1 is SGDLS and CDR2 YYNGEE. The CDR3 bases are TGTGCCAGCAGCGTAGGAGGGAGGGGTCTGAACACTGAAGCTTTCTTT. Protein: CASSVGGRGLNTEAFF.

The CDR3 loop is CASNEGAGGRAEQYF. The DNA of the CDR3 is TGTGCCAGCAACGAAGGGGCAGGGGGCCGGGCCGAGCAGTACTTC. The rearrangement links TRBV28 to TRBJ2-7; 8 bases match TRBD1. Germline CDR1 MDHEN, CDR2 SYDVKM. This CDR3 region has 15 residues. Unmatched junction bases numbered 14, after V lost 7 bases and J lost 6 bases.

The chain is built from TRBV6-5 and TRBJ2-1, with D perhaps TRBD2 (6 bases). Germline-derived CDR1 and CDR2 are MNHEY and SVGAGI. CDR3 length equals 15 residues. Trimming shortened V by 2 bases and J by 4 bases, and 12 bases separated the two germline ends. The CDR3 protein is CASSYRPGLYNEQFF. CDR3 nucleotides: TGTGCCAGCAGTTACCGACCGGGACTTTACAATGAGCAGTTCTTC.

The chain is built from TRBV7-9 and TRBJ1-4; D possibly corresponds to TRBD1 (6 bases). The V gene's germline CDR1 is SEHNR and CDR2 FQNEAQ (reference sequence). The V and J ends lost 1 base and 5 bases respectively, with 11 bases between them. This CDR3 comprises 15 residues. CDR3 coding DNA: TGTGCCAGCAGCTTAGGGGAGACAGGCAATGAAAAACTGTTTTTT. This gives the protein CASSLGETGNEKLFF.

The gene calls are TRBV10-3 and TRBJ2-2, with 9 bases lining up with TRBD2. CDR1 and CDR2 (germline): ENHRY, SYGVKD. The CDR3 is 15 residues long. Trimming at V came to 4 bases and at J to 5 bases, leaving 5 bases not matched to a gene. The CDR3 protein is CAISALAGGTGELFF. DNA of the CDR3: TGTGCCATCAGTGCGTTGGCGGGAGGGACCGGGGAGCTGTTTTTT.

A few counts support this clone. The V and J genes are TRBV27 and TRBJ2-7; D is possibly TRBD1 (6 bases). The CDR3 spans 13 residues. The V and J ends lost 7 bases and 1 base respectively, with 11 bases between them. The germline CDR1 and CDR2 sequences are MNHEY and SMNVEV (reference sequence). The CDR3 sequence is CASTQRGSYEQYF. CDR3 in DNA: TGTGCCAGCACCCAGAGGGGGTCCTACGAGCAGTACTTC.